This entry lists 20 T cell receptor beta chains sequenced from one sample in a study of blood T cell repertoires in COVID-19 (dated by TCRdb to the early 2020s). Library method: the immunoSEQ multiplex PCR assay. TCRdb retrieved this table from immuneACCESS and kept in-frame rearrangements only. Not all clones are present; in checked studies, unresolved V genes account for under half, and no reason is known for the remainder. Recorded for this sample are 250,000 or so clones; 65% to 85% of them occurred a single time. More than 1.5% of the sample belongs to the ten largest clones. The sequenced sample consisted of peripheral blood. Receptor source: a woman between 35 and 50 years old who had recovered from COVID-19.

The chain uses TRBV14 and TRBJ2-5; D not resolved. The germline gives CDR1 SGHDN, CDR2 FVKESK. The CDR3 has 13 amino acids. V was shortened by 4 bases and J by 4 bases, with 10 bases between the two germline ends. Here the CDR3 DNA reads TGTGCCAGCAGCCGCGGAAACGGAGAGACCCAGTACTTC. This sequence encodes CASSRGNGETQYF. Full variable domain (rest looked up from reference TRBV14 and TRBJ2-5): EAGVTQFPSHSVIEKGQTVTLRCDPISGHDNLYWYRRVMGKEIKFLLHFVKESKQDESGMPNNRFLAERTGGTYSTLKVQPAELEDSGVYFCASSRGNGETQYFGPGTRLLVL.

The CDR3 loop is CASSQEAGGGSPLHF. The CDR3 DNA reads TGCGCCAGCAGCCAAGAGGCAGGGGGAGGTTCACCCCTCCACTTT. The J gene is TRBJ1-6, the V gene TRBV4-1; 7 bases match TRBD1. V shed 0 bases and J 9 bases; nucleotides not matched to a gene: 5. This CDR3 spans 15 amino acids. Germline V gives CDR1 MGHRA, CDR2 YSYEKL.

V and J are TRBV20-1 and TRBJ1-5; no reliable D call. This CDR3 spans 14 amino acids. Trimming pared 3 bases from V and 4 bases from J, leaving 13 bases between. Germline CDR1 is DFQATT and CDR2 is SNEGSKA (reference sequence). The CDR3 DNA follows: TGCAGTGCTAGTAGAGCGACCGGGAATCAGCCCCAGCATTTT. Translating gives CSASRATGNQPQHF.

This clone has just one count. V is TRBV5-1 and J is TRBJ2-1, with 8 bases lining up with TRBD1. Germline loops: CDR1 SGHRS, CDR2 YFSETQ. V lost 4 bases and J lost 4; bases outside the gene matches: 4. The CDR3 is made up of 14 amino acids. In nucleotides, the CDR3 is TGCGCCAGCAGCATAGGACAGGGATACAATGAGCAGTTCTTC. It is translated as CASSIGQGYNEQFF.

The CDR3 coding sequence is TGTGCCAGCAACAACGCGCGGGGGCCAGAGACCCAGTACTTC. It yields the protein CASNNARGPETQYF. J is TRBJ2-5 and V is TRBV7-2, with D possibly TRBD2 on 7 matching bases. Germline V gene sequence: CDR1 SGHTA, CDR2 FQGNSA. The CDR3 spans 14 residues. The V gene lost 7 bases and the J gene lost 4 bases, with 16 bases spanning the gap. The full variable domain, its missing parts supplied by reference TRBV7-2 and TRBJ2-5, is GAGVSQSPSNKVTEKGKDVELRCDPISGHTALYWYRQSLGQGLEFLIYFQGNSAPDKSGLPSDRFSAERTGGSVSTLTIQRTQQEDSAVYLCASNNARGPETQYFGPGTRLLVL.

CDR3 DNA sequence: TGTGCCAGCAGTTTATCTATCGACAGGGTGAATTCACCCCTCCACTTT. Amino acid sequence: CASSLSIDRVNSPLHF. The gene calls are TRBV27 and TRBJ1-6, with TRBD1 identical over 7 bases. CDR3 length equals 16 residues. The germline V gene has CDR1 MNHEY and CDR2 SMNVEV (reference sequence). Unmatched junction bases numbered 6, after V lost 0 bases and J lost 7 bases.

The genes are TRBV5-5 and TRBJ1-5; D remains ambiguous. Germline V CDR1 and CDR2: SGHKS, YYEKEE (reference sequence). The CDR3 runs 16 residues. Trimming took off 4 bases at V and 0 bases at J, with 14 bases between the two ends. The CDR3 reads CASSGDWPGSNQPQHF. The CDR3 coding sequence is TGTGCCAGCAGCGGCGACTGGCCTGGTAGCAATCAGCCCCAGCATTTT.

The chain links TRBV28 to TRBJ2-2; 7 bases are shared with TRBD1. The CDR3 spans 12 residues. V shed 6 bases, J shed 7 bases, and the junction held 2 bases outside the gene matches. CDR1 MDHEN and CDR2 SYDVKM come from the germline V gene. CDR3 residues: CASRTGDGELFF. In DNA, the CDR3 is TGTGCCAGCAGAACAGGGGACGGGGAGCTGTTTTTT.

The chain is built from TRBV5-3 and TRBJ1-5; TRBD1 matches 9 bases. TRBV5-3 is designated an ORF whose function remains uncertain. The CDR3 runs to 15 residues. The ends lost 0 bases at V and 7 bases at J; junction bases unmatched: 5. Here the CDR3 DNA reads TGTGCCAGAAGCTTGGCGGGACAGGGAAACCAGCCCCAGCATTTT. Amino acids: CARSLAGQGNQPQHF.

This chain's CDR3 is CASTSDRAEAFF. The CDR3 DNA is TGTGCCAGCACCTCGGACAGGGCTGAAGCTTTCTTT. The chain couples TRBV12-3 or TRBV12-4 to TRBJ1-1, with TRBD1 matching over 8 bases. Trimming removed 7 bases from V and 6 bases from J; junction bases left unmatched: 4. The CDR3 is 12 amino acids.

This clone was seen a few times. V usage is TRBV28 and J usage is TRBJ1-5; TRBD1 is a possible D gene (5 bases). In germline, CDR1 is MDHEN, CDR2 SYDVKM. V lost 6 bases and J lost 4, with 10 bases in between. The CDR3 is made up of 13 amino acids. The CDR3 protein is CASRETENQPQHF. The CDR3 bases are TGTGCCAGCAGGGAGACAGAGAATCAGCCCCAGCATTTT.

The rearrangement joins TRBV5-6 to TRBJ2-2; 7 bases map to TRBD1. This CDR3 has 15 residues. After removal of 3 bases from V and 6 bases from J, the junction contained 8 bases not matched to a gene. Germline V gene lookup returns CDR1 SGHDT and CDR2 YYEEEE. The CDR3 DNA sequence: TGTGCCAGCAGCTCACCCAGGGGGTTCGCCGGGGAGCTGTTTTTT. As protein: CASSSPRGFAGELFF.

The CDR3 nucleotides are TGTGCCAGCTCACTACTGGGCAGGGATGAGCAGTTCTTC. This codes for CASSLLGRDEQFF. The chain carries TRBV18 and TRBJ2-1, with D possibly being TRBD1 (5 bases). The germline V gene has CDR1 KGHSH and CDR2 LQKENI. V dropped 4 bases and J dropped 8 bases, with 12 bases sitting between them. The CDR3 length is 13 residues.

V is TRBV19 and J is TRBJ2-5, with 10 bases identical to TRBD2. Losses at the gene ends were 3 bases for V and 4 bases for J; bases not matched to a gene: 5. From germline, CDR1 is LNHDA and CDR2 SQIVND (reference sequence). The CDR3 is 15 residues long. The CDR3 spells CASSIGTSVGETQYF. In DNA, the CDR3 is TGTGCCAGTAGTATCGGGACTAGCGTAGGAGAGACCCAGTACTTC.

This clone was observed once. The rearrangement links TRBV12-3 or TRBV12-4 to TRBJ2-5, with 7 bases identical to TRBD1. With 5 bases clipped from V and 5 bases from J, the junction kept 5 bases outside the gene matches. The CDR3 runs to 13 residues. The CDR3 bases are TGTGCCAGCAGTCTACAGGGGTCGGAGACCCAGTACTTC. Translated, it gives CASSLQGSETQYF.

The rearrangement links TRBV7-8 to TRBJ1-1; no firm D call. CDR1 is SGHVS, CDR2 FQNEAQ, per germline. The CDR3 runs 13 residues. The germline V and J ends were trimmed by 2 bases and 1 base, with 5 bases remaining between them. CDR3 in amino acids: CASSLSQNTEAFF. Written as DNA, the CDR3 is TGTGCCAGCAGCTTAAGCCAGAACACTGAAGCTTTCTTT. Variable domain in full (rest from reference TRBV7-8 and TRBJ1-1): GAGVSQSPRYKVAKRGQDVALRCDPISGHVSLFWYQQALGQGPEFLTYFQNEAQLDKSGLPSDRFFAERPEGSVSTLKIQRTQQEDSAVYLCASSLSQNTEAFFGQGTRLTVV.

The rearrangement joins TRBV7-2 to TRBJ2-3; 10 bases align to TRBD2. V dropped 0 bases and J dropped 2; count of bases not matched to a gene: 5. Germline CDR1 and CDR2: SGHTA and FQGNSA. The CDR3 covers 17 residues. CDR3 bases: TGTGCCAGCAGCTTAGCTCTAGCGGGGGCCTCCACAGATACGCAGTATTTT. This encodes CASSLALAGASTDTQYF.

This chain joins TRBV7-3 and TRBJ2-5; D is uncertain. V shed 4 bases and J shed 4 bases, with 16 bases lying between them. CDR3 length: 15 residues. Germline V gene lookup returns CDR1 SGHTA and CDR2 FQGTGA. The CDR3 loop is CASSSEAAEVETQYF. CDR3 nucleotide sequence: TGTGCCAGCAGCTCAGAGGCAGCCGAGGTAGAGACCCAGTACTTC.

This clone appeared a single time. V usage is TRBV28 and J usage is TRBJ2-1, with a possible D match to TRBD1 (6 bases). The CDR3 runs 13 residues. Per the germline V gene, CDR1 is MDHEN and CDR2 is SYDVKM. V lost 6 bases to trimming and J lost 4 bases, with 10 bases between them. The CDR3 region has the DNA TGTGCCAGCAGATCAGGGGAGTACAATGAGCAGTTCTTC. It encodes CASRSGEYNEQFF.

The chain uses TRBV12-5 and TRBJ1-5; unclear D gene. CDR3 length: 13 residues. V was clipped by 8 bases and J by 4 bases, with 12 bases between them. Looked up from germline, CDR1 is LGHNT and CDR2 is FRNRAP. Written as DNA, the CDR3 is TGTGCTAGTAGCGCCCAGACTAATCAGCCCCAGCATTTT. It yields the protein CASSAQTNQPQHF.